This TCR beta chain was captured by sequencing in a study of regulatory T cells in long-lasting Graves disease. The CDR3 loop spans 16 amino acids. V lost 6 bases and J lost 1, with 17 bases in between. Germline lookup yields CDR1 SGHTA and CDR2 FQGNSA. This clonotype was seen repeatedly, ten times or more. Construction of the TCR beta libraries employed iRepertoire HTBI primers in conjunction with Arm-PCR of CDR3 regions. TCRdb called the multiplex PCR reads again in MiXCR, with one record for every CDR3 protein. The table lists 400,000 to 500,000 distinct CDR3 sequences, about 15% of them singletons, with approximately 7.8% in the top ten. Documented time point: newly diagnosed GD, antithyroid drugs for less than 3 months. The TCR library used RNA extracted from PBMCs. Into tubes containing EDTA, roughly 8.3 milliliters of peripheral blood were drawn. The same sample was also studied in work on T cells in Graves' hyperthyroidism and ophthalmopathy. That source adds: Each diagnosis drew on symptoms, thyroxine, TRAb, thyroid ultrasound and orbital computed tomography findings.

The V gene is TRBV7-2, the J gene TRBJ2-3, with D possibly matching TRBD2 (7 bases). The source material was peripheral blood mononuclear cells (PBMCs), sampled at new diagnosis, from a patient treated with antithyroid drugs. This sequence was found in a woman in her 40s with Graves disease. The CDR3 DNA follows: TGTGCCAGCAGTCCTAGGGGGGGTGGTGGCACAGATACGCAGTATTTT. Translation: CASSPRGGGGTDTQYF.